Here is one TCR beta chain with its context. Its specificity is unknown. These data originate in a study of beta chain features in type 1 diabetes. Across the whole study: Patients were similar to healthy donors in age and gender (as well as in cell yields). Study outcomes and limitations: Among type 1 diabetes patients, VDJ junctions had fewer insertions and more deletions. All four CD4+ subsets of Type 1 diabetes patients contained TCRB CDR3s that were moderately but significantly shorter.

The entirety of the isolated RNA underwent reverse transcription, so expressed TCRB transcripts were sequenced. Using immunoSEQ multiplex PCR, the repertoire was profiled, and TCRdb retains in-frame clones only, with some absent. This sample yields fewer than 200,000 clones, of which about 9.4% are seen a single time; approximately 0.46% belongs to the top ten. J gave up 8 bases and V 6 bases, and 8 bases lay outside the gene matches. The CDR3 is 14 residues long. Germline CDR1 reads MNHEY; CDR2 reads SVGAGI. Sequencing input: central memory CD4+ T cells from blood. This TCR derives from a man aged 25 to 45 with type 1 diabetes. V is TRBV6-5 and J is TRBJ1-4; TRBD1 matches 8 bases. The CDR3 sequence: CASSLLRGREKLFF. CDR3 bases: TGTGCCAGCAGCTTGCTCAGGGGGCGCGAAAAACTGTTTTTT.